This T cell receptor beta chain emerged from a study of blood T cell repertoires in COVID-19. Study at large: Acute-phase and convalescent COVID-19 samples originated in the United States, Italy and Spain. The cDNA or gDNA used as material had been derived from T cells, B-cell-depleted T cells, or PBMCs.

Under the authors' procedure: By means of reference gene primer amplification, nucleated cell counts were estimated. The protocol was immunoSEQ multiplex PCR, while the TCRdb copy is restricted to in-frame clones and leaves out a portion. D and trimming were read from the DNA, whereas the V and J calls and clone size are those reported in that table. The sample shows tens of thousands of clones, about 88% of them seen only once. V shed 4 bases and J shed 10 bases, with 14 bases lying between them. CDR3 size: 13 residues. Germline CDR1 reads LNHNV; CDR2 reads YYDKDF (reference sequence). V usage is TRBV15 and J usage is TRBJ2-1; D gene unclear. This sequence originates from a man in his 60s with acute or convalescent COVID-19. What was sequenced was peripheral blood. Here the CDR3 reads CATSKDRILEQFF. In nucleotides, the CDR3 is TGTGCCACCAGCAAAGACCGTATCTTGGAGCAGTTCTTC.